This T cell receptor beta chain was sequenced for a study of CXCR3-negative and CXCR3-positive naive CD8 T cells. As for the study in general: Summed over all libraries, TRB reads came to about 140 million, with about 1.5 +/- 0.3 million per library. Notes on the study in general: Relative to CXCR3-negative naive cells, CXCR3-positive naive cells had more hydrophobic TRB CDR3s.

Germline V gene data show CDR1 as SSHAT and CDR2 as FNYEAQ (reference sequence). There are 16 residues in the CDR3. It was by 5' RACE with UMI labels that the TRB cDNA libraries were prepared. Reanalyzing the 5' RACE reads, TCRdb keeps one entry per CDR3 protein, without DNA. This listing includes 75,000 to 100,000 distinct CDR3 sequences. Worth noting for this clonotype: Its specificity is not known.

The chain links TRBV7-7 to TRBJ1-6. Sequencing input: naive CXCR3+ CD8+ T cells from blood. Sample subset: CD45RO-CCR7+CD27+CD95- naive CD8+ T cells expressing CXCR3 (TNR3+). The clonotype originates from a human donor in good health. Some clones in this sample may be carry-over from other donors' samples. CDR3 region: CASTPSGSIYNSPLHF.